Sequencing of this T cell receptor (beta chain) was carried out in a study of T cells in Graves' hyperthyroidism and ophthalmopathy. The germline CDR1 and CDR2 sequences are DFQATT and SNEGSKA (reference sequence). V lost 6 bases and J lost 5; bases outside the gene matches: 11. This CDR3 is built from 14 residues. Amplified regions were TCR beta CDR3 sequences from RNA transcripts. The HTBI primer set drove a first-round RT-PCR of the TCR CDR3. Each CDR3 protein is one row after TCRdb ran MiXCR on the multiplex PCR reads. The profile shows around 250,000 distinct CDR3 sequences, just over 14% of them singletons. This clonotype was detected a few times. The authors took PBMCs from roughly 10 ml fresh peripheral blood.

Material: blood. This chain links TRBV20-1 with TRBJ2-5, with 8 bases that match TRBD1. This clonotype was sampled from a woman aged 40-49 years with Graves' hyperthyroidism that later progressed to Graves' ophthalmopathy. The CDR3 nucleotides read TGCAGTGCAAATACAGGGGGACCAGGGGAGACCCAGTACTTC. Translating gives CSANTGGPGETQYF.